This T cell receptor (beta chain) originates from a study of blood T cell repertoires in COVID-19. Study as a whole: Acute and convalescent COVID-19 samples came from the United States, Italy and Spain. T cells, B-cell-depleted T cells, or PBMCs provided the cDNA or gDNA that served as material.

The authors' processing: Using reference gene primer amplification, nucleated cell counts were estimated. Profiled with immunoSEQ multiplex PCR; TCRdb holds only in-frame clones, not every one. Clone size and V and J calls were adopted from that table, with D and trimming inferred from the DNA. This table has over 100,000 clones, about four fifths appearing once. The germline V gene has CDR1 MGHDK and CDR2 SYGVNS. V lost 9 bases, J lost 4 bases, and 9 bases stayed unmatched. The CDR3 spans 14 residues. The rearrangement links TRBV25-1 to TRBJ2-3; 8 bases align to TRBD1. Sequencing used peripheral blood. The clonotype originates from a man aged 60-69 years with active or convalescent COVID-19. CDR3 nucleotide sequence: TGTGCCAGTGTTCCAGGGGGCGCAGCAGATACGCAGTATTTT. Translating gives CASVPGGAADTQYF.